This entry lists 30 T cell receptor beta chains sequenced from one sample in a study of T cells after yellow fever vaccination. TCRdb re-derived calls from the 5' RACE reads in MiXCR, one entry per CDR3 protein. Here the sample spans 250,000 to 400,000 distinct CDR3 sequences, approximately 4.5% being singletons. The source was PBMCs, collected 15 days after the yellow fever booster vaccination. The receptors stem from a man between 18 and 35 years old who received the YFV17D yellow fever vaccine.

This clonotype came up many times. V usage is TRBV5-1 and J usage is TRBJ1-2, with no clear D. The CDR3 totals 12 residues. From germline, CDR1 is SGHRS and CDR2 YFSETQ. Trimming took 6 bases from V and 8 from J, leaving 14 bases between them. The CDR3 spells CASIGEERGYTF. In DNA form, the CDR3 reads TGCGCCAGCATCGGGGAAGAGCGGGGCTACACCTTC.

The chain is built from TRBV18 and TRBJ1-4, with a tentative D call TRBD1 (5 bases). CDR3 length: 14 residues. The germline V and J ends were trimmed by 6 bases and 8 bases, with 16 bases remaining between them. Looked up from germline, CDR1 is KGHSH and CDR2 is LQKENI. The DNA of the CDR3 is TGTGCCAGCTCCCCCCTGGGGCGTCTCGAAAAACTGTTTTTT. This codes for CASSPLGRLEKLFF.

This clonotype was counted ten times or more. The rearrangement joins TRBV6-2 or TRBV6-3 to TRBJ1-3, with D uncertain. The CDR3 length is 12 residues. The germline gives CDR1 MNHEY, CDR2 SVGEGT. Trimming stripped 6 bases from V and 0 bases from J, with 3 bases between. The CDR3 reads CASRSSGNTIYF. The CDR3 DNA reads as TGTGCCAGCAGGAGCTCTGGAAACACCATATATTTT.

The CDR3 region has the DNA TGTGCCAGCACGGGCATGGATCCGAACACCGGGGAGCTGTTTTTT. Translation: CASTGMDPNTGELFF. The chain employs TRBV7-3 and TRBJ2-2; D call uncertain. The germline V gene encodes CDR1 SGHTA and CDR2 FQGTGA. Trimming shortened V by 7 bases and J by 0 bases, and 12 bases separated the two germline ends. The CDR3 totals 15 residues.

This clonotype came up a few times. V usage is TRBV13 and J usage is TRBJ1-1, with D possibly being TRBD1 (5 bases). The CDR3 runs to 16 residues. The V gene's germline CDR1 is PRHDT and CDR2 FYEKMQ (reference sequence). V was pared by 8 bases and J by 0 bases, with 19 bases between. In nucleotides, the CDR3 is TGTGCCAGCGGGGACGGCCAACTACACATGAACACTGAAGCTTTCTTT. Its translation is CASGDGQLHMNTEAFF.

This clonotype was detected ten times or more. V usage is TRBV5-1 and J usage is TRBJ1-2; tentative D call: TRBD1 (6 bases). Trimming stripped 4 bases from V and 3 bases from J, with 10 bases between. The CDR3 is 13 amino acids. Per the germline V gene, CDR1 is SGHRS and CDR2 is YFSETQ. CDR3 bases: TGCGCCAGCAGCACAGGGTGGGACTATGGCTACACCTTC. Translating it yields CASSTGWDYGYTF.

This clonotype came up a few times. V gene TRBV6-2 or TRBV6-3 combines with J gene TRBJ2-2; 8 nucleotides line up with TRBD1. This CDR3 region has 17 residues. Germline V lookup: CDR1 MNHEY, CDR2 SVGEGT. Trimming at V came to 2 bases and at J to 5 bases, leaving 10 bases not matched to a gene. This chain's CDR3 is CASSYDGQGVRTGELFF. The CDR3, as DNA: TGTGCCAGCAGTTACGATGGACAGGGTGTAAGGACCGGGGAGCTGTTTTTT.

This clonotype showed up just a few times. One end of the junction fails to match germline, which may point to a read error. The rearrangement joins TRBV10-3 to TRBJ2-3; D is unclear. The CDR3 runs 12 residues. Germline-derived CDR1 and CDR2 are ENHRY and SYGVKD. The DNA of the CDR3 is TGTGCCATCAGCGAGTCGGTAGATACGCAGTATTTT. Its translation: CAISESVDTQYF.

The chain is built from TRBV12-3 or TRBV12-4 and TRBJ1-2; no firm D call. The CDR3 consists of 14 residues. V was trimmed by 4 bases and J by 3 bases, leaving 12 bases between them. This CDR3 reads CASSWADGYYGYTF. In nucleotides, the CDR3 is TGTGCCAGCAGTTGGGCAGACGGATACTATGGCTACACCTTC.

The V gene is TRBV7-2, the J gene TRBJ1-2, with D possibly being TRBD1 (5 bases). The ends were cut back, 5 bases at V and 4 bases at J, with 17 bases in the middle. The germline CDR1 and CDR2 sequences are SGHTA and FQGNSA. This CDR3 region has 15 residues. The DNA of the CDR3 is TGTGCCAGCAGCCACGGGGACTTACGTGTCTATGGCTACACCTTC. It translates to CASSHGDLRVYGYTF.

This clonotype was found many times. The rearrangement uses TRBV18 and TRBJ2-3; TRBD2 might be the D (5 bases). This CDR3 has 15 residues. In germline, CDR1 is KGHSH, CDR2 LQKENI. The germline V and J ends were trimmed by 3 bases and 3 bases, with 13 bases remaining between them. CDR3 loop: CASSPGEGGTDTQYF. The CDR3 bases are TGTGCCAGCTCACCGGGAGAGGGTGGGACAGATACGCAGTATTTT.

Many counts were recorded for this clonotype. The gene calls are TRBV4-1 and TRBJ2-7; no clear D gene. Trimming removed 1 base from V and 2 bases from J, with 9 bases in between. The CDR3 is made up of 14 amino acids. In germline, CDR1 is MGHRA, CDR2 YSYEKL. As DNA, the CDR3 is TGCGCCAGCAGCCAAGTATGGTCAACCTACGAGCAGTACGTC. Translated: CASSQVWSTYEQYV.

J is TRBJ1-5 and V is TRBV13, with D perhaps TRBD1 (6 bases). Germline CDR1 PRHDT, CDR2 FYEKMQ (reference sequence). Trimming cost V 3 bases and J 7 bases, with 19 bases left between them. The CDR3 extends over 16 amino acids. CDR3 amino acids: CASSFGYRQEGQPQHF. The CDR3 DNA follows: TGTGCCAGCAGCTTCGGATACAGACAGGAAGGACAGCCCCAGCATTTT.

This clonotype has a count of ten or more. CDR3 nucleotide sequence: TGTGCCACCAGCAGAGCCCCAGGGTACGAGCAGTACGTC. This translates into CATSRAPGYEQYV. This chain uses TRBV15 with TRBJ2-7; possible D gene TRBD1, 5 bases. CDR1 and CDR2 from the germline V gene are LNHNV and YYDKDF (reference sequence). The CDR3 covers 13 residues. V was pared by 1 base and J by 4 bases, with 8 bases between.

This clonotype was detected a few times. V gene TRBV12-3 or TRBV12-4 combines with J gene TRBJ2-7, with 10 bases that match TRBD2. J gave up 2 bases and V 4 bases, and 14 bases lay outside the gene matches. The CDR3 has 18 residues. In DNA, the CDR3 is TGTGCCAGCAGTTCAGACGCACCCCTAGCGGGGGAGCCCTACGAGCAGTACTTC. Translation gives CASSSDAPLAGEPYEQYF.

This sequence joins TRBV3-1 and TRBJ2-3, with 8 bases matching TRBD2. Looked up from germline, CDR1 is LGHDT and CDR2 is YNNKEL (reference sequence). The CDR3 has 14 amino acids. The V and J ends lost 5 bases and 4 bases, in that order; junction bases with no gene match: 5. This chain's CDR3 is CASSLTAGADTQYF. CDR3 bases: TGTGCCAGCAGCTTGACAGCGGGGGCAGATACGCAGTATTTT.

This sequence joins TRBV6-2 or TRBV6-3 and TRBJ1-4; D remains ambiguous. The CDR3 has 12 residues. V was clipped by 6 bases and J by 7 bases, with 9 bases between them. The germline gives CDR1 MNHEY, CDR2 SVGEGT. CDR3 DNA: TGTGCCAGCAGCACGTCGCGTGAAAAACTGTTTTTT. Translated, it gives CASSTSREKLFF.

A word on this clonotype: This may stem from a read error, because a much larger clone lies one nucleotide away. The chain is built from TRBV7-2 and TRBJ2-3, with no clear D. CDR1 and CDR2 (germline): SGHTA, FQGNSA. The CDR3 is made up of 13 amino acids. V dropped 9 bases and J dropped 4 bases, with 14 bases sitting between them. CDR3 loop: CARSPRWSDTQYF. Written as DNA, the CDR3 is TGTGCCAGAAGCCCCCGGTGGTCAGATACGCAGTATTTT. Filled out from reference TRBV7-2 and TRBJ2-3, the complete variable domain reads GAGVSQSPSNKVTEKGKDVELRCDPISGHTALYWYRQSLGQGLEFLIYFQGNSAPDKSGLPSDRFSAERTGGSVSTLTIQRTQQEDSAVYLCARSPRWSDTQYFGPGTRLTVL.

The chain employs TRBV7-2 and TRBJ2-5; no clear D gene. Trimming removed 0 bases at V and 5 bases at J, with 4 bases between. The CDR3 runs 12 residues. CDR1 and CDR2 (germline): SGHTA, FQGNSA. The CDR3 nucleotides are TGTGCCAGCAGCTTAGCCTCTGAGACCCAGTACTTC. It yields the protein CASSLASETQYF. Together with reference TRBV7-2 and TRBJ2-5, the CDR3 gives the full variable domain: GAGVSQSPSNKVTEKGKDVELRCDPISGHTALYWYRQSLGQGLEFLIYFQGNSAPDKSGLPSDRFSAERTGGSVSTLTIQRTQQEDSAVYLCASSLASETQYFGPGTRLLVL.

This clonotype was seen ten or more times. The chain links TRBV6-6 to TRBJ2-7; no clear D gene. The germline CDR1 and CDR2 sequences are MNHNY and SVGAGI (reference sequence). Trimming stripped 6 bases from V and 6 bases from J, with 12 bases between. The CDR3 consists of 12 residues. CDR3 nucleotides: TGTGCCAGCAGCCACTACTTCGCCGAGCAGTACTTC. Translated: CASSHYFAEQYF.

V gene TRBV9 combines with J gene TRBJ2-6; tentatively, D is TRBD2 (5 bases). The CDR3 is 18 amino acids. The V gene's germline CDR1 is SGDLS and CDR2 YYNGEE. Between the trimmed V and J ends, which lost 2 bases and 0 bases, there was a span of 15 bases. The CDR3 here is CASSVKGDSGSGANVLTF. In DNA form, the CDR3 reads TGTGCCAGCAGCGTGAAGGGAGATTCAGGCTCTGGGGCCAACGTCCTGACTTTC.

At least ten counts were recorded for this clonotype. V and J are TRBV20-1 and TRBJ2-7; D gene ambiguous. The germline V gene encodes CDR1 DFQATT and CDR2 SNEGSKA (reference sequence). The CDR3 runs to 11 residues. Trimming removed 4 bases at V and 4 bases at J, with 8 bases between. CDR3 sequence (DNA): TGCAGTGCTAAGGCCTATTACGAGCAGTACGTC. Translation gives CSAKAYYEQYV.

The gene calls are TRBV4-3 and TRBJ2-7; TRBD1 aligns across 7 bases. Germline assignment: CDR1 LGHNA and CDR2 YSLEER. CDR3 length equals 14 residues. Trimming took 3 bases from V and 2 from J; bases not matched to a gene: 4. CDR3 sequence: CASSHGTVTYEQYF. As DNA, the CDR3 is TGCGCCAGCAGCCACGGGACAGTTACCTACGAGCAGTACTTC.

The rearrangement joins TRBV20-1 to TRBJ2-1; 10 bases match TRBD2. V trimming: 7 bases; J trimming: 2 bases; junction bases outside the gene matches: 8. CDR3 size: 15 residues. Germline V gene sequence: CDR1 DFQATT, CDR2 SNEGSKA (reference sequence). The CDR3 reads CSGSSGGKPYNEQFF. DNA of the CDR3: TGCAGTGGTTCTAGCGGGGGTAAGCCCTACAATGAGCAGTTCTTC.

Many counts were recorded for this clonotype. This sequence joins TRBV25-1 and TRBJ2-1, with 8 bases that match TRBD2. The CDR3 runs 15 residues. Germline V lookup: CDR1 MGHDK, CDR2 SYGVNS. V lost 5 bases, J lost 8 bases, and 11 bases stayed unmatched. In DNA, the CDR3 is TGTGCCAGCAGTACCTCGGGGGGGCGGTCCGATGAGCAGTTCTTC. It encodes CASSTSGGRSDEQFF.

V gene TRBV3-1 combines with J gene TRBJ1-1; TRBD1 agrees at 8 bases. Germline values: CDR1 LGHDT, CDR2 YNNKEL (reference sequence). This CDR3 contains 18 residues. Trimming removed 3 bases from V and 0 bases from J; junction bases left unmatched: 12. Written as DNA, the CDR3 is TGTGCCAGCAGCCAGATGAGACAGGGGCCCTACATGAACACTGAAGCTTTCTTT. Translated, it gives CASSQMRQGPYMNTEAFF.

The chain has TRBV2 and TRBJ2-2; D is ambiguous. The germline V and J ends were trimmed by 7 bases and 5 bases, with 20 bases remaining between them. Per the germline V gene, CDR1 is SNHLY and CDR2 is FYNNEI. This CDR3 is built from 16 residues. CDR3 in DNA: TGTGCCAGCACCGACCTCGGGCCTTATGTGACCGGGGAGCTGTTTTTT. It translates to CASTDLGPYVTGELFF.

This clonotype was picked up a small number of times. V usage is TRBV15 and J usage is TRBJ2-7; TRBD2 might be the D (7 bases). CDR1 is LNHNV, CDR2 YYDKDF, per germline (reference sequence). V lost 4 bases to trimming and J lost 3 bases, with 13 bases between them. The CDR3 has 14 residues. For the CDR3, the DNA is TGTGCCACCAGCACTAGGGGGGGGGTCTACGAGCAGTACTTC. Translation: CATSTRGGVYEQYF.

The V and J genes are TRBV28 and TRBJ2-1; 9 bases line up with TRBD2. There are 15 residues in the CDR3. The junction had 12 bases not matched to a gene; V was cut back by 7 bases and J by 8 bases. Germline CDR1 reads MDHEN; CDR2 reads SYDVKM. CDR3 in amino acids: CASTPGGSGGHEQFF. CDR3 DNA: TGTGCCAGCACCCCGGGGGGTAGCGGGGGCCATGAGCAGTTCTTC.

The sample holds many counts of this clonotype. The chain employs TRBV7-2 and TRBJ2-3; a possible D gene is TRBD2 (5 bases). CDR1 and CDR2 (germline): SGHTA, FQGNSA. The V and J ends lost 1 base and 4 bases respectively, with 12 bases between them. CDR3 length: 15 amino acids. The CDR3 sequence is CASSLGDYVSDTQYF. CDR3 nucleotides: TGTGCCAGCAGCTTAGGCGACTATGTATCAGATACGCAGTATTTT.